The 26 T cell receptor beta chains in this list originate from one sample, sequenced in a study of regulatory T cells in long-lasting Graves disease (dated by TCRdb to about 2021). Explained via the paper, the time point label denotes: newly diagnosed GD, antithyroid drugs for less than 3 months. For both TCR sequencing and RNA sequencing, RNA was extracted from PBMCs in TRIzol. The library was built by means of multiplex PCR. Data came from an Illumina HiSeq 4000. TCR beta libraries were built with iRepertoire HTBI primers and Arm-PCR amplification of CDR3 regions. Starting from the raw public reads, TCRdb applied fastp trimming at Q25, assembled clones with MiXCR and retained in-frame beta chains. One record per CDR3 amino acid sequence lists the most common genes and DNA. This sample lists 600,000 to 650,000 distinct CDR3 sequences; 16% were detected once. The ten largest clonotypes hold around 19% of the sample.

These records were also assigned to another study, of T cells in Graves' hyperthyroidism and ophthalmopathy.

The sequencing here drew on peripheral blood mononuclear cells (PBMCs), taken at new diagnosis, from a patient treated with antithyroid drugs. The receptor source for this set is a woman under 40 with Graves disease. Donor details come from another sample of the same person, matched by shared clones.

The table lists this clonotype with a few counts. The V call is TRBV30, the J call TRBJ1-5; D is perhaps TRBD1 (5 bases). CDR1 and CDR2 from the germline V gene are GTSNPN and SVGIG (reference sequence). The V end lost 4 bases, the J end lost 9 bases, and 22 bases lay between the germline ends. This CDR3 is built from 15 residues. The CDR3 is CAWKRGSGGSAPQHF. CDR3 DNA sequence: TGTGCCTGGAAGAGAGGTTCGGGGGGTTCCGCGCCCCAGCATTTT.

V and J are TRBV5-8 and TRBJ1-1; D call uncertain. Looked up from germline, CDR1 is SGHTS and CDR2 is YDEGEE. The V and J ends lost 0 bases and 6 bases respectively, with 12 bases between them. The CDR3 runs 14 residues. Here the CDR3 DNA reads TGTGCCAGCAGCTTGGTTTCCGAGTCCCCTGAAGCTTTCTTT. Translated: CASSLVSESPEAFF.

This clonotype was picked up many times. J is TRBJ1-2 and V is TRBV28, with D maybe TRBD1 (5 bases). CDR1 is MDHEN, CDR2 SYDVKM, per germline. The CDR3 spans 13 residues. V lost 2 bases, J lost 4 bases, and 8 bases lay in between. The CDR3 DNA is TGTGCCAGCAGTTTAGACAGACTCTATGGCTACACCTTC. Translated: CASSLDRLYGYTF.

This clonotype was picked up a small number of times. The V gene is TRBV7-9, the J gene TRBJ2-1; maybe TRBD1 (5 bases). From germline, CDR1 is SEHNR and CDR2 FQNEAQ (reference sequence). Trimming removed 6 bases from V and 2 bases from J, with 17 bases in between. The CDR3 is 16 residues long. CDR3 nucleotide sequence: TGTGCCAGCAGTACCTCCTGGGGCGCGGCCTACAATGAGCAGTTCTTC. The encoded protein is CASSTSWGAAYNEQFF.

This clonotype was detected ten times or more. One end of the junction varies from germline; a read error may be responsible. The chain uses TRBV27 and TRBJ2-7; no definite D call. The CDR3 spans 13 residues. Germline CDR1 is MNHEY and CDR2 is SMNVEV (reference sequence). CDR3 DNA: TGCGCCAGCAGTACCGACTCCTCCTACGAGCAGTACTTC. Its translation: CASSTDSSYEQYF.

This clonotype was seen a few times. The V and J genes are TRBV7-8 and TRBJ1-4, with D unclear. Trimming pared 3 bases from V and 5 bases from J, leaving 13 bases between. Germline V lookup: CDR1 SGHVS, CDR2 FQNEAQ. There are 15 residues in the CDR3. The CDR3 DNA reads as TGTGCCAGCAGCTTCCGGGTCTCAATCAATGAAAAACTGTTTTTT. The encoded protein is CASSFRVSINEKLFF.

The V call is TRBV6-1, the J call TRBJ2-3; TRBD2 matches at 9 bases. The CDR3 length is 13 residues. V lost 8 bases and J lost 4; bases outside the gene matches: 4. Germline V CDR1 and CDR2: MNHNS, SASEGT. CDR3 in amino acids: CASAVAGADTQYF. Here the CDR3 DNA reads TGTGCCAGCGCAGTAGCGGGAGCAGATACGCAGTATTTT.

This clonotype was counted many times. This sequence joins TRBV28 and TRBJ1-5; no clear D. The CDR3 consists of 13 residues. Germline CDR1 MDHEN, CDR2 SYDVKM. V was trimmed by 7 bases and J by 9 bases, leaving 16 bases between them. CDR3 DNA: TGTGCCAGCAACAGACCGGGCGGTGGGCCCCAGCATTTT. As protein: CASNRPGGGPQHF.

The chain links TRBV7-8 to TRBJ2-1, with a tentative D call TRBD1 (5 bases). Trimming took off 6 bases at V and 0 bases at J, with 18 bases between the two ends. Germline-derived CDR1 and CDR2 are SGHVS and FQNEAQ. This CDR3 has 17 residues. The CDR3 region has the DNA TGTGCCAGCAGAAAAGGGGCCGACAGCAGCTCCTACAATGAGCAGTTCTTC. This sequence encodes CASRKGADSSSYNEQFF.

This clonotype was seen ten or more times. Since the CDR3 does not end with the conserved phenylalanine or tryptophan, this likely comes from a read error. No DNA is shown, since the ends of the CDR3 on it are uncertain; the CDR3 is the one TCRdb lists. CDR3 region: CASRRSRSCV. This chain joins TRBV2 and TRBJ2-1; whether TRBD1, the table's D call, matches the DNA was not checked. The CDR3 is 10 residues long, ends included. Germline V gives CDR1 SNHLY, CDR2 FYNNEI.

This clonotype came up many times. The genes are TRBV6-1 and TRBJ1-5, with a tentative D call TRBD1 (6 bases). Germline V gives CDR1 MNHNS, CDR2 SASEGT. V lost 7 bases and J lost 4, with 23 bases in between. The CDR3 has 17 residues. Written as DNA, the CDR3 is TGTGCCAGCATGAACAGGGTGGTTGGAAAGGAGAATCAGCCCCAGCATTTT. This translates into CASMNRVVGKENQPQHF.

The V call is TRBV18, the J call TRBJ2-7; the D gene is possibly TRBD1 (8 bases). Trimming pared 3 bases from V and 7 bases from J, leaving 16 bases between. CDR3 length equals 14 residues. CDR1 is KGHSH, CDR2 LQKENI, per germline. CDR3 region: CASSPSGQGGEQYF. The CDR3 DNA is TGTGCCAGCTCACCGTCCGGACAGGGAGGGGAGCAGTACTTC.

This clonotype was picked up many times. V and J are TRBV29-1 and TRBJ2-1; no clear D gene. CDR1 is SQVTM, CDR2 ANQGSEA, per germline. V dropped 4 bases and J dropped 2 bases, with 21 bases sitting between them. The CDR3 extends over 17 amino acids. The CDR3 loop is CSVVVEGPLGTYNEQFF. CDR3 nucleotides: TGCAGCGTTGTTGTGGAAGGTCCCCTAGGGACCTACAATGAGCAGTTCTTC.

Ten or more counts support this clonotype. V usage is TRBV7-9 and J usage is TRBJ1-4; D is possibly TRBD1 (5 bases). Trimming stripped 1 base from V and 8 bases from J, with 17 bases between. CDR3 length equals 16 residues. CDR1 is SEHNR, CDR2 FQNEAQ, per germline (reference sequence). The DNA for the CDR3 is TGTGCCAGCAGCTTAGGGGTCGGTGCCAGGGAGGAAAAACTGTTTTTT. It specifies CASSLGVGAREEKLFF.

In this sample, this clonotype turned up many times. The chain uses TRBV28 and TRBJ2-7; possibly TRBD2 for D (6 bases). Germline-derived CDR1 and CDR2 are MDHEN and SYDVKM. This CDR3 spans 13 amino acids. Trimming cost V 6 bases and J 6 bases, with 15 bases left between them. CDR3 nucleotide sequence: TGTGCCAGCAGCCCCGGGAGTGGGGGCGAGCAGTACTTC. Residues: CASSPGSGGEQYF.

This chain connects TRBV3-1 to TRBJ1-3; D gene uncertain. Trimming left V 3 bases short and J 0 bases short, with 6 bases between. The germline V gene encodes CDR1 LGHDT and CDR2 YNNKEL (reference sequence). The CDR3 has 14 residues. CDR3: CASSQKSSGNTIYF. The DNA of the CDR3 is TGTGCCAGCAGCCAGAAGAGCTCTGGAAACACCATATATTTT.

The chain couples TRBV29-1 to TRBJ1-1, with TRBD1 matching over 10 bases. The germline gives CDR1 SQVTM, CDR2 ANQGSEA. With 5 bases clipped from V and 0 bases from J, the junction kept 9 bases outside the gene matches. The CDR3 runs to 16 residues. The CDR3 loop is CSVLRDRGRVNTEAFF. The CDR3 bases are TGCAGCGTTCTCCGGGACAGGGGACGGGTGAACACTGAAGCTTTCTTT.

The chain is built from TRBV4-1 and TRBJ1-4; 10 bases are a match to TRBD1. The CDR3 spans 16 residues. V lost 1 base and J lost 8; bases outside the gene matches: 7. CDR1 is MGHRA, CDR2 YSYEKL, per germline. The CDR3 sequence is CASSQVWGTGVEKLFF. As DNA, the CDR3 is TGCGCCAGCAGCCAAGTATGGGGGACAGGGGTCGAAAAACTGTTTTTT.

J is TRBJ2-7 and V is TRBV24-1; D ambiguous. CDR1 and CDR2 (germline): KGHDR, SFDVKD. V shed 7 bases and J shed 0 bases, with 6 bases lying between them. The CDR3 spans 12 residues. The CDR3 protein is CATRLGSYEQYF. The CDR3 DNA is TGTGCCACCAGACTGGGCTCCTACGAGCAGTACTTC.

This chain joins TRBV28 and TRBJ2-6; 10 nucleotides align to TRBD1. V trimming: 5 bases; J trimming: 2 bases; junction bases outside the gene matches: 9. Germline assignment: CDR1 MDHEN and CDR2 SYDVKM. The CDR3 sequence is 18 residues long. The CDR3 region has the DNA TGTGCCAGCAGTCCGGCCGGGACAGGGGTTACTGGGGCCAACGTCCTGACTTTC. It specifies CASSPAGTGVTGANVLTF.

This clonotype was counted many times. The CDR3 loop is CASRRSRVGNTEAFF. CDR3 nucleotide sequence: TGTGCCAGCAGAAGGTCGCGAGTAGGGAACACTGAAGCTTTCTTT. The rearrangement uses TRBV27 and TRBJ1-1; D uncertain. Trimming took 6 bases from V and 1 from J, leaving 15 bases between them. The CDR3 loop spans 15 amino acids. Germline V gene sequence: CDR1 MNHEY, CDR2 SMNVEV (reference sequence).

This clonotype was counted only a few times. The chain joins TRBV6-2 or TRBV6-3 to TRBJ2-7; 7 bases are a match to TRBD2. CDR3 length equals 16 residues. With V trimmed by 4 bases and J by 7 bases, 16 bases remained unmatched. CDR1 and CDR2 from the germline V gene are MNHEY and SVGEGT. The DNA for the CDR3 is TGTGCCAGCAGTTCCTACGGGGGGAACACAGGACGTGAGCAGTACTTC. Its protein is CASSSYGGNTGREQYF.

This clonotype was detected only a few times. The chain has TRBV20-1 and TRBJ1-6; TRBD1 matches 9 bases. CDR3 length equals 14 residues. Trimming at V came to 6 bases and at J to 7 bases, leaving 7 bases not matched to a gene. In germline, CDR1 is DFQATT, CDR2 SNEGSKA (reference sequence). The CDR3 here is CSAHPDRGNSPLHF. The DNA for the CDR3 is TGCAGTGCCCACCCGGACAGGGGAAATTCACCCCTCCACTTT.

This clonotype was detected many times. The chain combines TRBV5-1 with TRBJ2-3; 9 bases line up with TRBD1. CDR3 length: 14 amino acids. With V trimmed by 4 bases and J by 3 bases, 3 bases remained unmatched. The germline CDR1 and CDR2 sequences are SGHRS and YFSETQ. The CDR3 reads CASSMGQGTDTQYF. In nucleotides, the CDR3 is TGCGCCAGCAGCATGGGACAGGGAACAGATACGCAGTATTTT.

This chain connects TRBV10-3 to TRBJ2-3; TRBD1 agrees at 9 bases. V lost 2 bases and J lost 4; bases outside the gene matches: 4. The CDR3 has 15 residues. Germline CDR1 reads ENHRY; CDR2 reads SYGVKD. CDR3 residues: CAISEPGQGADTQYF. The CDR3 DNA is TGTGCCATCAGTGAGCCGGGACAGGGAGCAGATACGCAGTATTTT.

This clonotype has a handful of counts. The chain has TRBV30 and TRBJ2-3; TRBD1 is a possible D gene (8 bases). This CDR3 is built from 14 residues. Germline CDR1 is GTSNPN and CDR2 is SVGIG (reference sequence). The V and J ends lost 4 bases and 4 bases respectively, with 15 bases between them. CDR3 sequence reads: CAWTQGAGADTQYF. DNA of the CDR3: TGTGCCTGGACCCAGGGGGCGGGGGCAGATACGCAGTATTTT. The complete variable domain, with remaining parts taken from reference TRBV30 and TRBJ2-3, reads SQTIHQWPATLVQPVGSPLSLECTVEGTSNPNLYWYRQAAGRGLQLLFYSVGIGQISSEVPQNLSASRPQDRQFILSSKKLLLSDSGFYLCAWTQGAGADTQYFGPGTRLTVL.